This T cell receptor (beta chain) was observed in a study of T cell responses to AZD1222 COVID-19 vaccine. Study-wide points: Only six or seven AZD1222 recipients tested seropositive at baseline. Vaccine-related CD4 TCRs covered spike, predominating at 160-218 and 743-854. Donors in the cohort were predominantly white British and more often female, and clonal diversity was possibly underestimated.

This clone was found once. The antigen is unknown. Some clones are missing from TCRdb's copy, which holds only in-frame ones; the method was immunoSEQ multiplex PCR. The sample has about 90,000 clones; about 90% are singletons. V lost 8 bases and J 6 bases, leaving 25 bases between the germline ends. Looked up from germline, CDR1 is MDHEN and CDR2 is SYDVKM. CDR3 length equals 16 residues. The chain recombines TRBV28 with TRBJ1-1, with a tentative D call TRBD1 (6 bases). The clonotype originates from an adult in good health. Sequencing was performed on peripheral blood, taken on day 0 of MenACWY control vaccination. CDR3 sequence (DNA): TGTGCCAGCTCATCGGTTGGGGGGGCGGTCTTGGCTGAAGCTTTCTTT. Its translation: CASSSVGGAVLAEAFF.